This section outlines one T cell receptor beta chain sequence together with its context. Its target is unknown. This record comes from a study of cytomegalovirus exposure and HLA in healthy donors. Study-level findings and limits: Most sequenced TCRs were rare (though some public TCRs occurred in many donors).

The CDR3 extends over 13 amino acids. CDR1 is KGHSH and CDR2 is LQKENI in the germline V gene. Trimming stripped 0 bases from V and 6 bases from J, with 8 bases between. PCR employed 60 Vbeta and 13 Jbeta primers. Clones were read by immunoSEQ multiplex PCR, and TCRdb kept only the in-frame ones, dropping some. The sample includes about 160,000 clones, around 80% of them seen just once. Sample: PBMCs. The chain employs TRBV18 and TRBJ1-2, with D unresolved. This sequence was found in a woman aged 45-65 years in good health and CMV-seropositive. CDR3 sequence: CASSPPQPNGYTF. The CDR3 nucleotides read TGTGCCAGCTCACCACCACAACCGAATGGCTACACCTTC. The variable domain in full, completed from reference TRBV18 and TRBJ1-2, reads NAGVMQNPRHLVRRRGQEARLRCSPMKGHSHVYWYRQLPEEGLKFMVYLQKENIIDESGMPKERFSAEFPKEGPSILRIQQVVRGDSAAYFCASSPPQPNGYTFGSGTRLTVV.